The 28 T cell receptor beta chains given below trace back to one sample, sequenced in a study of spatial heterogeneity in lung cancer. The time point was: sample taken at primary tumor resection. Unsorted tumor, nontumor lung tissue or cryopreserved PBMC supplied the whole RNA. Each CDR3 protein is one row after TCRdb ran MiXCR on the 5' RACE reads. Among 85,000 to 100,000 distinct CDR3 sequences listed, 9.5% to 15% were seen once. The source material was PBMCs, sampled at surgery. These receptors were collected from a male donor with early-stage non-small cell lung cancer.

This clonotype was counted only a few times. The gene calls are TRBV19 and TRBJ1-5; the D is unclear. From germline, CDR1 is LNHDA and CDR2 SQIVND (reference sequence). V shed 9 bases and J shed 2 bases, with 11 bases lying between them. The CDR3 consists of 13 residues. The CDR3 loop is CASSSKGNQPQHF. DNA of the CDR3: TGTGCCAGCTCTTCGAAAGGCAATCAGCCCCAGCATTTT.

At least ten counts were recorded for this clonotype. This chain connects TRBV24-1 to TRBJ2-3; D remains ambiguous. Germline loops: CDR1 KGHDR, CDR2 SFDVKD. This CDR3 is 12 amino acids long. Trimming removed 2 bases from V and 6 bases from J, with 5 bases in between. CDR3 nucleotide sequence: TGTGCCACCAGTGATTCAGCCGATACGCAGTATTTT. Translating it yields CATSDSADTQYF.

The chain joins TRBV7-9 to TRBJ1-2; no firm D call. CDR1 and CDR2 from the germline V gene are SEHNR and FQNEAQ (reference sequence). Trimming cost V 5 bases and J 4 bases, with 11 bases left between them. The CDR3 consists of 13 residues. CDR3 bases: TGTGCCAGCAGCCGAACGGCAGGCTATGGCTACACCTTC. It codes for CASSRTAGYGYTF.

In its sample, this clonotype was seen a few times. The chain uses TRBV7-2 and TRBJ2-1; 8 bases are a match to TRBD2. The junction had 8 bases not matched to a gene; V was cut back by 4 bases and J by 6 bases. Looked up from germline, CDR1 is SGHTA and CDR2 is FQGNSA. This CDR3 comprises 15 residues. The CDR3 sequence: CASSSPGGAINEQFF. The CDR3, as DNA: TGTGCCAGCAGCTCTCCCGGGGGGGCCATCAATGAGCAGTTCTTC.

The chain links TRBV5-1 to TRBJ2-7; 8 nucleotides line up with TRBD1. Germline CDR1 and CDR2: SGHRS and YFSETQ. This CDR3 has 17 residues. V lost 0 bases to trimming and J lost 3 bases; unmatched junction nucleotides: 11. The CDR3 region is CASSLAPPGTGNYEQYF. The CDR3 DNA reads as TGCGCCAGCAGCTTGGCCCCCCCCGGGACAGGAAACTACGAGCAGTACTTC.

This clonotype has at least ten counts. The CDR3 DNA follows: TGTGCCAGCAGCTCCTACACTAGCGGGCAAGAGACCCAGTACTTC. It yields the protein CASSSYTSGQETQYF. This chain joins TRBV7-2 and TRBJ2-5; TRBD2 matches 9 bases. The CDR3 has 15 amino acids. J lost 2 bases, V lost 4 bases, and 5 bases had no gene match. Germline V gene sequence: CDR1 SGHTA, CDR2 FQGNSA.

The genes are TRBV23-1 and TRBJ1-6, with D hard to call. TRBV23-1 is identified as an open reading frame with a role that is uncertain. This CDR3 is 16 amino acids long. The V gene lost 0 bases and the J gene lost 10 bases, with 16 bases spanning the gap. For the CDR3, the DNA is TGCGCCAGCAGTCAATCAAGGGAAATAGGAAGATCACCCCTCCACTTT. It yields the protein CASSQSREIGRSPLHF.

This clonotype came up a few times. V gene TRBV20-1 combines with J gene TRBJ2-7, with a weak D call TRBD1 (6 bases). The CDR3 runs 14 residues. The V end was cut by 3 bases, the J end by 3 bases, with 15 bases between. Germline V lookup: CDR1 DFQATT, CDR2 SNEGSKA (reference sequence). The CDR3 bases are TGCAGTGCTAGTCCGGCAGGGGTGAACTACGAGCAGTACTTC. Translated: CSASPAGVNYEQYF.

The chain has TRBV29-1 and TRBJ2-1; the D is unclear. V lost 2 bases and J 0 bases, leaving 5 bases between the germline ends. The germline CDR1 and CDR2 sequences are SQVTM and ANQGSEA. CDR3 size: 13 residues. CDR3 sequence reads: CSVEPDSYNEQFF. DNA of the CDR3: TGCAGCGTTGAACCAGACTCCTACAATGAGCAGTTCTTC.

By its share, this clonotype is medium-sized. V and J are TRBV12-3 or TRBV12-4 and TRBJ1-5; tentative D call: TRBD1 (5 bases). Trimming pared 5 bases from V and 5 bases from J, leaving 10 bases between. The CDR3 has 13 residues. The CDR3 DNA reads as TGTGCCAGCAGTCTGGGGCTGTATCAGCCCCAGCATTTT. Residues: CASSLGLYQPQHF.

This clonotype appeared a few times. CDR3 sequence reads: CASRPDRTNYEQYF. DNA for the CDR3: TGTGCCAGTAGACCCGACAGGACAAACTACGAGCAGTACTTC. This chain connects TRBV19 to TRBJ2-7; weak D call: TRBD1 (6 bases). The length of the CDR3 is 14 residues. V was cut by 6 bases and J by 3 bases, with 15 bases left in between. The germline V gene encodes CDR1 LNHDA and CDR2 SQIVND (reference sequence).

This clonotype came up a few times. The chain has TRBV27 and TRBJ1-4, with a possible D match to TRBD1 (5 bases). Germline assignment: CDR1 MNHEY and CDR2 SMNVEV (reference sequence). Trimming cost V 1 base and J 6 bases, with 9 bases left between them. This CDR3 comprises 14 residues. The CDR3, as DNA: TGTGCCAGCAGTTTATGGGCAGGGTATGAAAAACTGTTTTTT. Encoded protein: CASSLWAGYEKLFF.

The CDR3, as DNA: TGTGCCAGCAGCTTCAGCGGGAGAAACGAGCAGTACTTC. It yields the protein CASSFSGRNEQYF. V gene TRBV6-2 or TRBV6-3 combines with J gene TRBJ2-7, with 8 bases that match TRBD2. V dropped 6 bases and J dropped 5; count of bases not matched to a gene: 6. The CDR3 runs to 13 residues. Germline V gene lookup returns CDR1 MNHEY and CDR2 SVGEGT.

Here the CDR3 reads CASSLAKGGELFF. The DNA of the CDR3 is TGTGCCAGCAGCTTGGCTAAGGGAGGGGAGCTGTTTTTT. J is TRBJ2-2 and V is TRBV7-2; no clear D gene. CDR1 and CDR2 (germline): SGHTA, FQGNSA. V shed 3 bases and J shed 8 bases, with 10 bases lying between them. The CDR3 is 13 residues long.

This clonotype showed up just a few times. The chain couples TRBV18 to TRBJ2-1; TRBD2 matches 9 bases. V shed 5 bases, J shed 6 bases, and the junction held 11 bases outside the gene matches. Germline CDR1 is KGHSH and CDR2 is LQKENI. CDR3 size: 16 residues. Here the CDR3 reads CASSAISGGRGNEQFF. CDR3 nucleotides: TGTGCCAGCTCAGCGATTAGCGGGGGCAGGGGCAATGAGCAGTTCTTC.

A few counts support this clonotype. This chain uses TRBV20-1 with TRBJ2-7; a weak D match, TRBD1 (6 bases). Trimming cost V 5 bases and J 2 bases, with 13 bases left between them. The V gene's germline CDR1 is DFQATT and CDR2 SNEGSKA (reference sequence). CDR3 size: 13 residues. The CDR3 loop is CSADGTLPYEQYF. Here the CDR3 DNA reads TGCAGTGCTGACGGGACATTGCCCTACGAGCAGTACTTC.

This chain links TRBV5-6 with TRBJ1-1, with D maybe TRBD1 (6 bases). This CDR3 is built from 15 residues. With 7 bases removed from V and 5 bases from J, the gap between germline ends came to 21 bases. Per germline, CDR1 SGHDT and CDR2 YYEEEE. The CDR3 region has the DNA TGTGCCAGCGCCTTACTACGGGGGGCATCGACTGAAGCTTTCTTT. This encodes CASALLRGASTEAFF.

The chain couples TRBV9 to TRBJ2-7; 7 bases map to TRBD2. The length of the CDR3 is 15 residues. The V and J ends lost 4 bases and 0 bases, in that order; junction bases with no gene match: 7. The V gene's germline CDR1 is SGDLS and CDR2 YYNGEE. The CDR3 reads CASSRGDPSSYEQYF. The CDR3 DNA reads as TGTGCCAGCAGCCGGGGGGATCCTAGCTCCTACGAGCAGTACTTC. The variable domain in full, completed from reference TRBV9 and TRBJ2-7, reads DSGVTQTPKHLITATGQRVTLRCSPRSGDLSVYWYQQSLDQGLQFLIQYYNGEERAKGNILERFSAQQFPDLHSELNLSSLELGDSALYFCASSRGDPSSYEQYFGPGTRLTVT.

This clonotype has more than one count but fewer than ten. The rearrangement uses TRBV7-6 and TRBJ2-5, with D possibly being TRBD2 (6 bases). The CDR3 covers 13 residues. V was shortened by 7 bases and J by 2 bases, with 11 bases between the two germline ends. CDR1 SGHVS and CDR2 FNYEAQ come from the germline V gene. The CDR3 loop reads CASTEEGQETQYF. Here the CDR3 DNA reads TGTGCCAGCACCGAGGAGGGGCAAGAGACCCAGTACTTC.

This clonotype was seen a few times. The chain combines TRBV28 with TRBJ2-7; perhaps TRBD1 as D (6 bases). The germline CDR1 and CDR2 sequences are MDHEN and SYDVKM. The CDR3 sequence is 13 residues long. Trimming took off 8 bases at V and 8 bases at J, with 19 bases between the two ends. CDR3 residues: CASRFRAQGKQYF. The CDR3 DNA reads as TGTGCCAGCCGATTCCGGGCGCAGGGGAAGCAGTACTTC.

The chain has TRBV29-1 and TRBJ2-7; 7 bases fit TRBD1. Germline loops: CDR1 SQVTM, CDR2 ANQGSEA. This CDR3 has 13 residues. The trim removed 6 bases at V and 2 bases at J, leaving 7 bases unmatched. The CDR3 here is CSVRQGSAYEQYF. CDR3 DNA: TGCAGCGTCCGACAGGGTTCGGCCTACGAGCAGTACTTC.

This clonotype was seen a few times. V and J are TRBV10-3 and TRBJ1-1; D unresolved. V was pared by 0 bases and J by 5 bases, with 7 bases between. Looked up from germline, CDR1 is ENHRY and CDR2 is SYGVKD. The CDR3 is 13 amino acids. CDR3 region: CAISESRDTEAFF. CDR3 in DNA: TGTGCCATCAGTGAGTCGAGGGATACTGAAGCTTTCTTT.

The V gene is TRBV15, the J gene TRBJ1-2; 7 nucleotides line up with TRBD1. The CDR3 is 14 amino acids. V trimming: 0 bases; J trimming: 2 bases; junction bases outside the gene matches: 0. CDR1 and CDR2 (germline): LNHNV, YYDKDF (reference sequence). In DNA, the CDR3 is TGTGCCACCAGCAGAGACAGGGGGAACTATGGCTACACCTTC. It yields the protein CATSRDRGNYGYTF.

The J gene is TRBJ2-3, the V gene TRBV5-1; no reliable D call. CDR1 and CDR2 from the germline V gene are SGHRS and YFSETQ. V lost 7 bases, J lost 2 bases, and 11 bases lay in between. The CDR3 sequence is 13 residues long. The CDR3, as DNA: TGCGCCAGCCGTAGGGCTTTCACAGATACGCAGTATTTT. Protein sequence: CASRRAFTDTQYF. The full variable domain, in which reference TRBV5-1 and TRBJ2-3 provide the parts outside the CDR3, is KAGVTQTPRYLIKTRGQQVTLSCSPISGHRSVSWYQQTPGQGLQFLFEYFSETQRNKGNFPGRFSGRQFSNSRSEMNVSTLELGDSALYLCASRRAFTDTQYFGPGTRLTVL.

J is TRBJ2-2 and V is TRBV6-4, with 7 positions matching TRBD1. The V segment lost 6 bases and the J segment 7 bases; nucleotides outside the gene matches: 8. This CDR3 is 14 amino acids long. The germline gives CDR1 MRHNA, CDR2 SNTAGT. CDR3 nucleotide sequence: TGTGCCAGCAGCTTGGACAGGTCGAGCGGGGAGCTGTTTTTT. Translated: CASSLDRSSGELFF.

V is TRBV3-1 and J is TRBJ2-2; either TRBD1 or TRBD2 may supply D (6 bases each). The CDR3 sequence is 16 residues long. With 0 bases removed from V and 4 bases from J, the gap between germline ends came to 12 bases. Germline CDR1 and CDR2: LGHDT and YNNKEL (reference sequence). CDR3 sequence: CASSQDWGAGTGELFF. The CDR3 DNA reads as TGTGCCAGCAGCCAAGATTGGGGGGCTGGCACCGGGGAGCTGTTTTTT.

This clonotype was picked up a small number of times. CDR3 nucleotide sequence: TGCGCCAGCAGCTCTGGGACAGGCCAAGAGACCCAGTACTTC. Its translation: CASSSGTGQETQYF. The V call is TRBV5-1, the J call TRBJ2-5; TRBD1 aligns across 8 bases. With V trimmed by 3 bases and J by 1 base, 2 bases remained unmatched. In germline, CDR1 is SGHRS, CDR2 YFSETQ. The CDR3 totals 14 residues.

The sample holds a few counts of this clonotype. The rearrangement uses TRBV30 and TRBJ2-1; D ambiguous. Germline V gene sequence: CDR1 GTSNPN, CDR2 SVGIG (reference sequence). The CDR3 length is 13 residues. The V end was cut by 2 bases, the J end by 5 bases, with 10 bases between. The CDR3 protein is CAWSFSSNNEQFF. The CDR3 DNA sequence: TGTGCCTGGAGTTTTTCCTCAAACAATGAGCAGTTCTTC.